Listed below are T cell receptor beta chains from one sample, sequenced in a study of blood T cell repertoires in COVID-19. Sequencing was performed with immunoSEQ multiplex PCR; in TCRdb, only in-frame clones are kept and a portion is missing. The table includes about 58,000 clones, more than 75% detected once. The sample taken for sequencing was peripheral blood. Receptors were obtained from a man aged 40-50 years with active COVID-19. The CDR3 runs from the conserved cysteine through the conserved F or W. A D gene is named only where the DNA matches it firmly. Clone sizes are given selectively: once, few, many, or a class where the clone is expanded.

D	V	J	size	DNA	CDR3
TRBD1	TRBV24-1	TRBJ2-3	NA	TGTGCCACCAGTGATAGACAGGGGATCGAAGTTACGCAGTATTTT	CATSDRQGIEVTQYF
NA	TRBV10-3	TRBJ2-7	NA	TGTGCCATCAGTGAGGGATCCGACGGGAGATCCTACGAGCAGTACTTC	CAISEGSDGRSYEQYF
TRBD1	TRBV2	TRBJ2-7	NA	TGTGCCAGCCAGTGGGACAGGGACTACGAGCAGTACTTC	CASQWDRDYEQYF
TRBD1	TRBV28	TRBJ1-2	once	TGTGCCAGCAGTCGACAGGGGCAATGGAACTATGGCTACACCTTC	CASSRQGQWNYGYTF
NA	TRBV11-2	TRBJ1-4	NA	TGTGCCAGCAGCTGGGCCCAGGGAGGTAATGAAAAACTGTTTTTT	CASSWAQGGNEKLFF
NA	TRBV5-6	TRBJ2-3	NA	TGTGCCAGCAGCTTGGATATAGATACGCAGTATTTT	CASSLDIDTQYF
NA	TRBV25-1	TRBJ1-2	NA	TGTGCCTCCTCGGAAGCGGGCGATGGCTACACCTTC	CASSEAGDGYTF
TRBD1	TRBV24-1	TRBJ1-5	NA	TGTGCCACCAACGACAGGGGGGATCAGCCCCAGCATTTT	CATNDRGDQPQHF
NA	TRBV5-1	TRBJ2-5	NA	TGCGCCAGCAGAACACAAGAGACCCAGTACTTC	CASRTQETQYF
TRBD1	TRBV5-5	TRBJ1-5	NA	TGTGCCAGCAGCCTCAGGGGGCCCGGAGTTCAGCCCCAGCATTTT	CASSLRGPGVQPQHF
NA	TRBV24-1	TRBJ2-2	NA	TGTGCCACCAGTGACCCGACTCTGGGTAGCACCGGGGAGCTGTTTTTT	CATSDPTLGSTGELFF
NA	TRBV28	TRBJ1-1	NA	TGTGCCAGCAGTTTTTTACCCACTCCAAACACTGAAGCTTTCTTT	CASSFLPTPNTEAFF
TRBD2	TRBV27	TRBJ2-7	NA	TGTGCCAGCAGTTTAAGGTTCTTGGGCGGGAGACTCTACGAGCAGTACTTC	CASSLRFLGGRLYEQYF
TRBD2	TRBV7-6	TRBJ2-5	NA	TGTGCCAGCAGTCCGAGCCGGGAGTGGGAGGGTACGGCGATTGCGACCCAGTACTTC	CASSPSREWEGTAIATQYF
NA	TRBV18	TRBJ2-7	NA	TGTGCCAGCTCCACGGCGGGAAACGAGCAGTACTTC	CASSTAGNEQYF
TRBD2	TRBV12-3/TRBV12-4	TRBJ2-5	NA	TGTGCCAGCAGCCCCCCGGGAGGCGAGACCCAGTACTTC	CASSPPGGETQYF
NA	TRBV2	TRBJ2-5	NA	TGTGCCAGCAGTGGTTCGCAGCAAGAGACCCAGTACTTC	CASSGSQQETQYF
NA	TRBV7-3	TRBJ2-1	NA	TGTGCCAGCAGCTTAGCGGCGAGCTCCTACAATGAGCAGTTCTTC	CASSLAASSYNEQFF
NA	TRBV4-1	TRBJ2-7	NA	TGCGCCAGCAGCCAAGATTTAGGGGGCTACGAGCAGTACTTC	CASSQDLGGYEQYF
NA	TRBV9	TRBJ1-2	NA	TGTGCCAGCAGCGTAACTTTGCAGGGGAACTATGGCTACACCTTC	CASSVTLQGNYGYTF
TRBD1	TRBV7-8	TRBJ2-7	NA	TGTGCCAGCAGCCCTGGGACAGGGGGCGCCTACGAGCAGTACTTC	CASSPGTGGAYEQYF
NA	TRBV9	TRBJ2-3	NA	TGTGCCAGCAGCGCTCATAGCGGGACAGCCACAGATACGCAGTATTTT	CASSAHSGTATDTQYF
TRBD1	TRBV18	TRBJ2-7	NA	TGTGCCAGCTCACCAATTCCGGACAGGGGGACCTACGAGCAGTACTTC	CASSPIPDRGTYEQYF
TRBD1	TRBV28	TRBJ1-5	NA	TGTGCCAGCAGTGGACCGACAGGGGGCGCATTTGTAGGCAATCAGCCCCAGCATTTT	CASSGPTGGAFVGNQPQHF
TRBD2	TRBV7-2	TRBJ2-7	NA	TGTGCCAGCAGCCAATTAGCGGGATCCTCCTACGAGCAGTACTTC	CASSQLAGSSYEQYF
NA	TRBV2	TRBJ2-5	NA	TGTGCCAGCAGTGTTGGGGACTCGCAAGAGACCCAGTACTTC	CASSVGDSQETQYF
NA	TRBV30	TRBJ1-3	NA	TGTGCCTGGAGTAGGGGGGGCCACTCTGGAAACACCATATATTTT	CAWSRGGHSGNTIYF
NA	TRBV9	TRBJ2-2	NA	TGTGCCAGCAGCGTAGGGGACTCCTCCGGGGAGCTGTTTTTT	CASSVGDSSGELFF
NA	TRBV6-5	TRBJ1-5	NA	TGTGCCAGCAGTTACTCCCCTCCGACGGAGGGCGGTGCCCAGCATTTT	CASSYSPPTEGGAQHF
TRBD1	TRBV4-1	TRBJ2-7	few	TGCGCCAGCAGCGAAACGGGACAGGGGAACGAGCAGTACTTC	CASSETGQGNEQYF
NA	TRBV5-6	TRBJ2-7	NA	TGTGCCAGCAGCTTGGCTCCAGGCGGGTCCTACGAGCAGTACTTC	CASSLAPGGSYEQYF
TRBD2	TRBV27	TRBJ2-7	once	TGTGCCAGCAAATGGCGGGAGAGTCACCACGAGCAGTACTTC	CASKWRESHHEQYF
NA	TRBV9	TRBJ1-6	NA	TGTGCCAGCAGCCAGGGTGCATGGGATTCACCCCTCCACTTT	CASSQGAWDSPLHF
TRBD2	TRBV7-6	TRBJ2-5	NA	TGTGCCAGCAGCCCCTGGACTAGCGAATCCCAAGAGACCCAGTACTTC	CASSPWTSESQETQYF
TRBD1	TRBV25-1	TRBJ2-7	NA	TGTGCCAGCAGTGAATATATGGTGGACAGGTTCTCCTACGAGCAGTACTTC	CASSEYMVDRFSYEQYF
NA	TRBV18	TRBJ1-2	NA	TGTGCCAGCTCACCTTCAGAAAAGTATGGCTACACCTTC	CASSPSEKYGYTF
NA	TRBV18	TRBJ2-2	NA	TGTGCCAGCTCACCAAGCGGGACCGGGGAGCTGTTTTTT	CASSPSGTGELFF
NA	TRBV9	TRBJ2-5	NA	TGTGCCAGCAGCGTAGCTCCGAGGCCTAAGGTGACCCAGTACTTC	CASSVAPRPKVTQYF
TRBD2	TRBV7-2	TRBJ2-1	once	TGTGCCAGCAGCTTGCAGCCGGGACTAGCGGGGGTCTTC	CASSLQPGLAGVF
TRBD1	TRBV19	TRBJ2-7	NA	TGTGCCAGTAGGGGGACAGGGCGCTACGAGCAGTACTTC	CASRGTGRYEQYF
TRBD1	TRBV2	TRBJ2-5	NA	TGTGCCAGCAGTGGGACAGGGCCGGGGACCCAGTACTTC	CASSGTGPGTQYF
NA	TRBV11-1	TRBJ2-2	once	TGTGCCAGCAGCTTAACAGAGAACACCGGGGAGCTGTTTTTT	CASSLTENTGELFF
TRBD1	TRBV30	TRBJ1-5	once	TGTGCCTGGAGTGGGTTTACAGGGGACGGTCAGCCCCAGCATTTT	CAWSGFTGDGQPQHF
NA	TRBV27	TRBJ2-1	NA	TGTGCCAGCGGGGCGCTCCGGTGGGATGAGCAGTTCTTC	CASGALRWDEQFF
NA	TRBV27	TRBJ2-5	NA	TGTGCCAGCAGTTTTAAAGAGACCCAGTACTTC	CASSFKETQYF
NA	TRBV19	TRBJ1-1	NA	TGTGCCAGTAGTAGCAACTGGGGCAGGGCCACTGAAGCTTTCTTT	CASSSNWGRATEAFF
NA	TRBV14	TRBJ1-1	NA	TGTGCCAGCAGCTTTTCTACAGGTTTTGGCGGCACTGAAGCTTTCTTT	CASSFSTGFGGTEAFF
NA	TRBV18	TRBJ1-2	NA	TGTGCCAGCTCACCACCCGGGAGCAGGGAAGGTGGAGGCTACACCTTC	CASSPPGSREGGGYTF
NA	TRBV5-4	TRBJ2-6	NA	TGTGCCAGCAGCTTAGAACGCGATTCTGGGGCCAACGTCCTGACTTTC	CASSLERDSGANVLTF
TRBD2	TRBV20-1	TRBJ2-5	NA	TGCAGTGCTAGTGGGACTAGCGGGAGCCAAGAGACCCAGTACTTC	CSASGTSGSQETQYF
TRBD1	TRBV14	TRBJ2-5	NA	TGTGCCAGCAGCCAAGCCGGACAGGGAAAGGCCCAGTACTTC	CASSQAGQGKAQYF
TRBD1	TRBV7-3	TRBJ2-5	NA	TGTGCCAGCAGCCCGACAGGGCTCGGGCAAGAGACCCAGTACTTC	CASSPTGLGQETQYF
TRBD2	TRBV19	TRBJ2-3	NA	TGTGCCAGTAGTATAGGGGAAAGCGGGAGGGCCTCGCCAGATACGCAGTATTTT	CASSIGESGRASPDTQYF
NA	TRBV10-1	TRBJ1-1	once	TGCGCCAGCAGTGTTGGGACATGGAACACTGAAGCTTTCTTT	CASSVGTWNTEAFF
TRBD1	TRBV19	TRBJ1-6	NA	TGTGCCAGTAGTCCCCGGGACAGGGGAGACGATTCACCCCTCCACTTT	CASSPRDRGDDSPLHF
NA	TRBV13	TRBJ2-1	NA	TGTGCCAGCAGCAATGACAGATACTACAATGAGCAGTTCTTC	CASSNDRYYNEQFF
TRBD2	TRBV3-1/TRBV3-2	TRBJ2-1	NA	TGTGCCAGCAGCCAACCGGGACTAGCGAACAATGAGCAGTTCTTC	CASSQPGLANNEQFF
NA	TRBV5-5	TRBJ1-5	NA	TGTGCCAGCAGCTTGTACCCGGGCAATCAGCCCCAGCATTTT	CASSLYPGNQPQHF